These T cell receptor beta chains were read from a single sample in a study of T cells after yellow fever vaccination. TCRdb used MiXCR to reprocess the 5' RACE reads, holding one entry per CDR3 protein. The sample has roughly 400,000 distinct CDR3 sequences, roughly a sixth seen once. The sequencing here drew on PBMCs, taken before the yellow fever booster vaccination. These receptors all stem from a man aged 18 to 30 who received the YFV17D yellow fever vaccine. CDR3s include the opening cysteine and the closing phenylalanine or tryptophan. The order of the fields is V gene, CDR3 length, D gene, J gene, clone size, CDR3 DNA, CDR3 protein. A D gene is named only where the DNA matches it firmly. A row's size may be missing; if present it is once, few, many or a size class.

v_gene: TRBV7-3; len: 15; d_gene: TRBD2; j_gene: TRBJ2-3; abundance: few; CDR3nt: TGTGCCAGCAGCTTAAGGGGGGGGTCCGAAGGGAGGCAGTATTTT; CDR3aa: CASSLRGGSEGRQYF
v_gene: TRBV24-1; len: 17; d_gene: TRBD1; j_gene: TRBJ2-2; abundance: .; CDR3nt: TGTGCCACCAGTGATTCATCGACAGGGGCTGACGTCGGGGAGCTGTTTTTT; CDR3aa: CATSDSSTGADVGELFF
v_gene: TRBV5-1; len: 16; d_gene: .; j_gene: TRBJ2-2; abundance: .; CDR3nt: TGCGCCAGCAGCCTGGACACCCTCACGAACACCGGGGAGCTGTTTTTT; CDR3aa: CASSLDTLTNTGELFF
v_gene: TRBV29-1; len: 12; d_gene: .; j_gene: TRBJ2-1; abundance: few; CDR3nt: TGCAGCGTTGTAACTAACTACAATGAGCAGTTCTTC; CDR3aa: CSVVTNYNEQFF
v_gene: TRBV29-1; len: 14; d_gene: TRBD2; j_gene: TRBJ2-5; abundance: .; CDR3nt: TGCAGCGTACCGGGACTAGCGGGCCAAGAGACCCAGTACTTC; CDR3aa: CSVPGLAGQETQYF
v_gene: TRBV20-1; len: 14; d_gene: .; j_gene: TRBJ2-1; abundance: few; CDR3nt: TGCAGTGCTTCACAAGGGAGCTCCTACAATGAGCAGTTCTTC; CDR3aa: CSASQGSSYNEQFF
v_gene: TRBV7-2; len: 20; d_gene: .; j_gene: TRBJ1-1; abundance: few; CDR3nt: TGTGCCAGCAGCTTGGCCTCGACAGGAAGGGAGGGTCTGGGTTCGACTGAAGCTTTCTTT; CDR3aa: CASSLASTGREGLGSTEAFF
v_gene: TRBV6-6; len: 16; d_gene: TRBD1; j_gene: TRBJ1-5; abundance: many; CDR3nt: TGTGCCAGCACCAACCCAGGGGGGCACAGCAATCAGCCCCAGCATTTT; CDR3aa: CASTNPGGHSNQPQHF
v_gene: TRBV6-5; len: 14; d_gene: .; j_gene: TRBJ1-1; abundance: few; CDR3nt: TGTGCCAGCAGTTACGGGCGGGGGAACACTGAAGCTTTCTTT; CDR3aa: CASSYGRGNTEAFF
v_gene: TRBV10-3; len: 13; d_gene: TRBD2; j_gene: TRBJ2-1; abundance: .; CDR3nt: TGTGCCATCAGCGGGACTAGCGGGGAGTGGGGGTTCTTC; CDR3aa: CAISGTSGEWGFF
v_gene: TRBV5-1; len: 12; d_gene: TRBD2; j_gene: TRBJ2-1; abundance: few; CDR3nt: TGCGCCAGTCGGGGTGGCGGGAGTGAGCAGTTCTTC; CDR3aa: CASRGGGSEQFF
v_gene: TRBV12-3/TRBV12-4; len: 12; d_gene: .; j_gene: TRBJ2-1; abundance: few; CDR3nt: TGTGCCAGCAGATCGATTTACAATGAGCAGTTCTTC; CDR3aa: CASRSIYNEQFF
v_gene: TRBV6-5; len: 15; d_gene: .; j_gene: TRBJ2-4; abundance: few; CDR3nt: TGTGCCAGCAGTTACAGGGAAGGGGCCAAAAACATTCAGTACTTC; CDR3aa: CASSYREGAKNIQYF
v_gene: TRBV20-1; len: 14; d_gene: TRBD1; j_gene: TRBJ1-2; abundance: .; CDR3nt: TGCAGTGCTAACCCCCCGGACAGGGGGAATGGCTACACCTTC; CDR3aa: CSANPPDRGNGYTF
v_gene: TRBV7-8; len: 12; d_gene: .; j_gene: TRBJ2-7; abundance: few; CDR3nt: TGTGCCAGCAGCCCGACCCCAGTTTCGACTTCCTTC; CDR3aa: CASSPTPVSTSF
v_gene: TRBV10-3; len: 14; d_gene: .; j_gene: TRBJ2-5; abundance: few; CDR3nt: TGTGCCATCAGTGACGAACCCCGCCAAGAGACCCAGTACTTC; CDR3aa: CAISDEPRQETQYF
v_gene: TRBV5-1; len: 15; d_gene: .; j_gene: TRBJ2-2; abundance: few; CDR3nt: TGCGCCAGCAGTGCCGGGGGCGGGAACACCGGGGAGCTGTTTTTT; CDR3aa: CASSAGGGNTGELFF
v_gene: TRBV29-1; len: 13; d_gene: .; j_gene: TRBJ2-7; abundance: .; CDR3nt: TGCAGCGTTGAAGTGGGGACGCCCTACGAGCAGTACTTC; CDR3aa: CSVEVGTPYEQYF
v_gene: TRBV29-1; len: 13; d_gene: .; j_gene: TRBJ1-1; abundance: .; CDR3nt: TGCAGCGTTGGGGCAGTTCAGAACACTGAAGCTTTCTTT; CDR3aa: CSVGAVQNTEAFF
v_gene: TRBV25-1; len: 15; d_gene: .; j_gene: TRBJ2-2; abundance: few; CDR3nt: TGTGCCAGCAGTGATTCCAGGACCTACACCGGGGAGCTGTTTTTT; CDR3aa: CASSDSRTYTGELFF
v_gene: TRBV20-1; len: 11; d_gene: .; j_gene: TRBJ1-5; abundance: .; CDR3nt: TGCAGTGATGCCAGGACCCAGCCCCAGCATTTT; CDR3aa: CSDARTQPQHF
v_gene: TRBV5-1; len: 16; d_gene: .; j_gene: TRBJ2-3; abundance: few; CDR3nt: TGCGCCAGCAGCTCGACGGGTCCCCCGAACACAGATACGCAGTATTTT; CDR3aa: CASSSTGPPNTDTQYF
v_gene: TRBV7-6; len: 15; d_gene: TRBD1; j_gene: TRBJ2-2; abundance: few; CDR3nt: TGTGCCAGCAGCTTAAGGACAGGGGTCACCGGGGAGCTGTTTTTT; CDR3aa: CASSLRTGVTGELFF
v_gene: TRBV7-2; len: 15; d_gene: TRBD1; j_gene: TRBJ2-7; abundance: .; CDR3nt: TGTGCCAGCAGTCCTACCGGGACAGGGTTCTACGAGCAGTACTTC; CDR3aa: CASSPTGTGFYEQYF
v_gene: TRBV12-3/TRBV12-4; len: 14; d_gene: .; j_gene: TRBJ1-4; abundance: few; CDR3nt: TGTGCCAGCAGGGCCGGGACGGGGGACGAAAAACTGTTTTTT; CDR3aa: CASRAGTGDEKLFF
v_gene: TRBV24-1; len: 14; d_gene: .; j_gene: TRBJ2-2; abundance: many; CDR3nt: TGTGCCACCAGATCGGCTAGGCAGGCCGGGGAGCTGTTTTTT; CDR3aa: CATRSARQAGELFF
v_gene: TRBV7-2; len: 13; d_gene: .; j_gene: TRBJ2-5; abundance: .; CDR3nt: TGTGCCAGCAGCCCGAAGGTTGCAGAGACCCAGTACTTC; CDR3aa: CASSPKVAETQYF
v_gene: TRBV5-1; len: 15; d_gene: .; j_gene: TRBJ1-2; abundance: few; CDR3nt: TGCGCCAGCAGCTTGCCGGGCAGGGTGGACTATTGCTACACCTTC; CDR3aa: CASSLPGRVDYCYTF
v_gene: TRBV6-5; len: 13; d_gene: .; j_gene: TRBJ2-5; abundance: few; CDR3nt: TGTGCCAGCAGGACGGGTGGGGGGGAGACCCAGTACTTC; CDR3aa: CASRTGGGETQYF
v_gene: TRBV20-1; len: 18; d_gene: TRBD2; j_gene: TRBJ2-3; abundance: few; CDR3nt: TGCAGTGCCCCCATTCGGGGGGGGCCGCCCAAAGGCACAGATACGCAGTATTTT; CDR3aa: CSAPIRGGPPKGTDTQYF
v_gene: TRBV20-1; len: 13; d_gene: TRBD2; j_gene: TRBJ2-1; abundance: few; CDR3nt: TGCAGTGCTCCACCCCCGGGACTAGATGAGCAGTTCTTC; CDR3aa: CSAPPPGLDEQFF
v_gene: TRBV20-1; len: 14; d_gene: .; j_gene: TRBJ1-1; abundance: .; CDR3nt: TGCAGTGCCCGAGCGAGGATTTTAGAGGTCGGAGCTTTCTTT; CDR3aa: CSARARILEVGAFF
v_gene: TRBV7-2; len: 15; d_gene: TRBD1; j_gene: TRBJ1-1; abundance: .; CDR3nt: TGTGCCAGCAGCTTAGTAACAGGGGGGAGCACTGAAGCTTTCTTT; CDR3aa: CASSLVTGGSTEAFF
v_gene: TRBV20-1; len: 12; d_gene: .; j_gene: TRBJ1-2; abundance: few; CDR3nt: TGCAGTGCTAGCTTCGGATTTGGTGGCTACACCTTC; CDR3aa: CSASFGFGGYTF
v_gene: TRBV7-9; len: 14; d_gene: TRBD1; j_gene: TRBJ1-1; abundance: .; CDR3nt: TGTGCCAGCAGCCCTCGGACAGGGCTCGCTGAAGCTTTCTTT; CDR3aa: CASSPRTGLAEAFF
v_gene: TRBV7-8; len: 13; d_gene: .; j_gene: TRBJ2-5; abundance: .; CDR3nt: TGTGCCAGCAGCTTAGCCTTATCGGAGACCCAGTACTTC; CDR3aa: CASSLALSETQYF
v_gene: TRBV7-2; len: 17; d_gene: TRBD2; j_gene: TRBJ2-2; abundance: .; CDR3nt: TGTGCCAGCAGCTGGGGACTAGCGGGGGCCCGCACCGGGGAGCTGTTTTTT; CDR3aa: CASSWGLAGARTGELFF
v_gene: TRBV7-2; len: 15; d_gene: .; j_gene: TRBJ2-2; abundance: few; CDR3nt: TGTGCCAGCAGCCCGACGGGACTGAACACCGGGGAGCTGTTTTTT; CDR3aa: CASSPTGLNTGELFF
v_gene: TRBV19; len: 15; d_gene: .; j_gene: TRBJ1-5; abundance: .; CDR3nt: TGTGCCAGTAGTATGACCAGGGGAGGCAATCAGCCCCAGCATTTT; CDR3aa: CASSMTRGGNQPQHF
v_gene: TRBV7-2; len: 16; d_gene: TRBD1; j_gene: TRBJ2-3; abundance: few; CDR3nt: TGTGCCAGCAGAAAAAGAGACAGGGGAATATCCGATACGCAGTATTTT; CDR3aa: CASRKRDRGISDTQYF
v_gene: TRBV3-1; len: 18; d_gene: .; j_gene: TRBJ2-4; abundance: .; CDR3nt: TGTGCCAGCAGCCAAGATTTGCCGGGGATGCGAGCCAAAAACATTCAGTACTTC; CDR3aa: CASSQDLPGMRAKNIQYF
v_gene: TRBV7-9; len: 12; d_gene: TRBD2; j_gene: TRBJ2-1; abundance: few; CDR3nt: TGTGCCAGCAGCTTATCGGGGGGTGAGCAGTTCTTC; CDR3aa: CASSLSGGEQFF
v_gene: TRBV20-1; len: 14; d_gene: TRBD1; j_gene: TRBJ1-2; abundance: few; CDR3nt: TGCAGTGCTAGAGGACAGGGGCTTGGGGATGGCTACACCTTC; CDR3aa: CSARGQGLGDGYTF
v_gene: TRBV27; len: 13; d_gene: TRBD2; j_gene: TRBJ2-3; abundance: many; CDR3nt: TGTGCCAGCAAGACGAGCGGGGGGGATACGCAGTATTTT; CDR3aa: CASKTSGGDTQYF
v_gene: TRBV29-1; len: 14; d_gene: .; j_gene: TRBJ2-3; abundance: .; CDR3nt: TGCAGCGCCAATACCGGGACACGCACAGATACGCAGTATTTT; CDR3aa: CSANTGTRTDTQYF
v_gene: TRBV5-5; len: 15; d_gene: TRBD1; j_gene: TRBJ2-2; abundance: .; CDR3nt: TGTGCCAGCAGCTTGGAGGGGGCCCCGCCCGGGGAGCTGTTTTTT; CDR3aa: CASSLEGAPPGELFF
v_gene: TRBV11-2; len: 14; d_gene: .; j_gene: TRBJ2-2; abundance: once; CDR3nt: TGTGCCAGCAGCTTGGCAGGGAGTGTCGGGGAGCTGTTTTTT; CDR3aa: CASSLAGSVGELFF
v_gene: TRBV9; len: 15; d_gene: .; j_gene: TRBJ1-5; abundance: .; CDR3nt: TGTGCCAGCAGCGTAGGGCACGGGGTTAATCAGCCCCAGCATTTT; CDR3aa: CASSVGHGVNQPQHF
v_gene: TRBV5-1; len: 14; d_gene: .; j_gene: TRBJ2-3; abundance: .; CDR3nt: TGCGCCAGCAGCTCCCCGCGGGGCACAGATACGCAGTATTTT; CDR3aa: CASSSPRGTDTQYF
v_gene: TRBV29-1; len: 13; d_gene: TRBD1; j_gene: TRBJ2-7; abundance: .; CDR3nt: TGCAGCTCCCGGGACAGGGATAAGGACGAGCAGTACTTC; CDR3aa: CSSRDRDKDEQYF
v_gene: TRBV20-1; len: 12; d_gene: .; j_gene: TRBJ1-2; abundance: few; CDR3nt: TGCAGTGCTAGCGCCAGGGCCTATGGCTACACCTTC; CDR3aa: CSASARAYGYTF
v_gene: TRBV12-3/TRBV12-4; len: 13; d_gene: .; j_gene: TRBJ1-6; abundance: .; CDR3nt: TGTGCCAGCAGTTTGCAGACCTATTCACCCCTCCACTTT; CDR3aa: CASSLQTYSPLHF
v_gene: TRBV5-1; len: 16; d_gene: .; j_gene: TRBJ2-1; abundance: few; CDR3nt: TGCGCCAGCAGCTGGGGACCCGAGAGCTCCTACAATGAGCAGTTCTTC; CDR3aa: CASSWGPESSYNEQFF
v_gene: TRBV12-3/TRBV12-4; len: 16; d_gene: .; j_gene: TRBJ1-5; abundance: few; CDR3nt: TGTGCCAGCAGCGTACGGGACGGCGGTGGCAATCAGCCCCAGCATTTT; CDR3aa: CASSVRDGGGNQPQHF
v_gene: TRBV19; len: 15; d_gene: TRBD1; j_gene: TRBJ2-2; abundance: .; CDR3nt: TGTGCCAGTAGTAAAACAGTGACAGGGTCCGGGGAGCTGTTTTTT; CDR3aa: CASSKTVTGSGELFF
v_gene: TRBV6-2/TRBV6-3; len: 11; d_gene: .; j_gene: TRBJ2-5; abundance: few; CDR3nt: TGTGCCAGCAGTCACGGGGGGACCCAGTACTTC; CDR3aa: CASSHGGTQYF
v_gene: TRBV7-9; len: 14; d_gene: .; j_gene: TRBJ2-3; abundance: .; CDR3nt: TGTGCCAGCAGCTCAGGACCAGACCCAGATACGCAGTATTTT; CDR3aa: CASSSGPDPDTQYF
v_gene: TRBV6-5; len: 15; d_gene: .; j_gene: TRBJ1-5; abundance: few; CDR3nt: TGTGCCAGCAGTTACGGCAGGGACGGCAATCAGCCCCAGCATTTT; CDR3aa: CASSYGRDGNQPQHF
v_gene: TRBV6-5; len: 14; d_gene: TRBD1; j_gene: TRBJ2-7; abundance: .; CDR3nt: TGTGCCAGCAGTTACGACAGGGATGCCTACGAGCAGTACTTC; CDR3aa: CASSYDRDAYEQYF